This entry concerns a single TCR beta chain. TCRdb's table, derived via immunoSEQ multiplex PCR, lists solely in-frame clones and lacks some. The sample shows about 380,000 clones, about 96% of them seen only once. V was pared by 6 bases and J by 7 bases, with 12 bases between. The V gene's germline CDR1 is MDHEN and CDR2 SYDVKM. The CDR3 sequence is 12 residues long. The sample originates from a study of shared clonotypes between healthy human individuals. The chain employs TRBV28 and TRBJ1-1; D gene ambiguous. The specimen sequenced was memory CD8+ T cells sorted from blood. The sample's subset: CD45RO+ cells pooled with CCR7-negative TemRA cells. The source is a man aged 25 to 40 in good health. In DNA form, the CDR3 reads TGTGCCAGCAGGATGACGGTTTATGAAGCTTTCTTT. Translating it yields CASRMTVYEAFF.